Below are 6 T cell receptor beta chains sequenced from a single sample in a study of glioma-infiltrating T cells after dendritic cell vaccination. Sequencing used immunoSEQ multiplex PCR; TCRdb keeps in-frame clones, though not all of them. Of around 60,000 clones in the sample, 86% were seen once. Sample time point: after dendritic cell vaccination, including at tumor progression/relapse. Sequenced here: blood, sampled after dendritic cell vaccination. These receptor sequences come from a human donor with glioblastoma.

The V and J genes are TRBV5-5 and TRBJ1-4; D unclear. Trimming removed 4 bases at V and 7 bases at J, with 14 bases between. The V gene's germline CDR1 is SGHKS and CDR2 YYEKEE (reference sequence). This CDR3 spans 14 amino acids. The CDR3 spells CASSQTGSGEKLFF. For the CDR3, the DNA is TGTGCCAGCAGCCAGACGGGTTCGGGTGAAAAACTGTTTTTT.

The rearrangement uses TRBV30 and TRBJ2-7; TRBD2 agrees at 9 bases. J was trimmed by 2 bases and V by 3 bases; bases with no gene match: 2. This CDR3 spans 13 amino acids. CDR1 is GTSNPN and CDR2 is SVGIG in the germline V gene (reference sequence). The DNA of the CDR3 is TGTGCCTGGAGGGCTAGCGGGGCCTACGAGCAGTACTTC. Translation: CAWRASGAYEQYF. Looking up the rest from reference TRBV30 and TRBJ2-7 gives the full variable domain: SQTIHQWPATLVQPVGSPLSLECTVEGTSNPNLYWYRQAAGRGLQLLFYSVGIGQISSEVPQNLSASRPQDRQFILSSKKLLLSDSGFYLCAWRASGAYEQYFGPGTRLTVT.

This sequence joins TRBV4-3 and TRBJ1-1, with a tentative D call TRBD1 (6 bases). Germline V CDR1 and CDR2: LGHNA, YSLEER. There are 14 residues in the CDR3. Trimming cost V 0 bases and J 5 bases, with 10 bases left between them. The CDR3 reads CASSQDSRGTEAFF. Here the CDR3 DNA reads TGCGCCAGCAGCCAAGATTCCAGGGGAACTGAAGCTTTCTTT.

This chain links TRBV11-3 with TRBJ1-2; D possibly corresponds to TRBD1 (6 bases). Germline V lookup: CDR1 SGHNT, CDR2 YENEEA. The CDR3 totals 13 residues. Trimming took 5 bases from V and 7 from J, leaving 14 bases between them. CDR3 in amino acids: CASSPRLGAGYTF. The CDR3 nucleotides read TGTGCCAGCAGCCCACGATTGGGGGCTGGCTACACCTTC. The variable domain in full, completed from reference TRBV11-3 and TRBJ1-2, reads EAGVVQSPRYKIIEKKQPVAFWCNPISGHNTLYWYLQNLGQGPELLIRYENEEAVDDSQLPKDRFSAERLKGVDSTLKIQPAELGDSAVYLCASSPRLGAGYTFGSGTRLTVV.

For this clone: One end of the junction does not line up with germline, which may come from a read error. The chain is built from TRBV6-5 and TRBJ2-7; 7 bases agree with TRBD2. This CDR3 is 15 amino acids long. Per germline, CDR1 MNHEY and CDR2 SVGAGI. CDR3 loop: CASSAVSSGSYEQYF. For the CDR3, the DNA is TGTGCCAGCAGTGCGGTGTCTAGCGGATCCTACGAACAGTACTTC.

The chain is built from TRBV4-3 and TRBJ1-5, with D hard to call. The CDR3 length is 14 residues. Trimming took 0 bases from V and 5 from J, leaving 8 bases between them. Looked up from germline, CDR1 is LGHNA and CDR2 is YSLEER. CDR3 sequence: CASSQDVRDQPQHF. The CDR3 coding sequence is TGCGCCAGCAGCCAAGATGTGAGGGATCAGCCCCAGCATTTT.